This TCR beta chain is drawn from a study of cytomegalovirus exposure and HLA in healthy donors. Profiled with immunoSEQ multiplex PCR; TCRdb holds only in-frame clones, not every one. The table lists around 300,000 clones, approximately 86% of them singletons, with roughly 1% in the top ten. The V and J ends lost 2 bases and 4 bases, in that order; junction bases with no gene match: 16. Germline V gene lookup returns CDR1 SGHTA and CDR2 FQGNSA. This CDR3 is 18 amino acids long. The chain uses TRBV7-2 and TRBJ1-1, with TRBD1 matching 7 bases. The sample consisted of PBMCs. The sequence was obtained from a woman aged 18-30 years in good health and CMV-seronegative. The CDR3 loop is CASSLIAGQSVWGTEAFF. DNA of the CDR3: TGTGCCAGCAGCTTAATCGCGGGACAGTCAGTTTGGGGCACTGAAGCTTTCTTT.